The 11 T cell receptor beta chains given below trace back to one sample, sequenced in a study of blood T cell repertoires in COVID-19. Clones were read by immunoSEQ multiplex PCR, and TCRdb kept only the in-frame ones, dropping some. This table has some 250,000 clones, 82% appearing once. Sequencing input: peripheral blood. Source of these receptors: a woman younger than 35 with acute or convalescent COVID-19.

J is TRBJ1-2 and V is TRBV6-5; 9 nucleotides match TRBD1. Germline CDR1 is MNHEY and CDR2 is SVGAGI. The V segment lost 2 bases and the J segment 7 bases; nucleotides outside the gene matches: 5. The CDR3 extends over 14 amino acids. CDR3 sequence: CASSYTGQGSGYTF. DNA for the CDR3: TGTGCCAGCAGTTACACGGGACAGGGATCTGGCTACACCTTC.

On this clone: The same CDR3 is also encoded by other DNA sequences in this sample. CDR3 bases: TGTGCCAGCTCACCACCAGGCGCGGACTATGGCTACACCTTC. Translating it yields CASSPPGADYGYTF. The chain recombines TRBV18 with TRBJ1-2; D call uncertain. Germline V gene data show CDR1 as KGHSH and CDR2 as LQKENI. The CDR3 covers 14 residues. Trimming shortened V by 0 bases and J by 3 bases, and 8 bases separated the two germline ends.

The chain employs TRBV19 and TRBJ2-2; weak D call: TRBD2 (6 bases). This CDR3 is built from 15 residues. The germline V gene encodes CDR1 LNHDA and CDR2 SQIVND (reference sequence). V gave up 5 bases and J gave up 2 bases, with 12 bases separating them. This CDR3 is CASSLPGVNTGELFF. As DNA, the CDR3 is TGTGCCAGTAGTTTACCGGGAGTAAACACCGGGGAGCTGTTTTTT. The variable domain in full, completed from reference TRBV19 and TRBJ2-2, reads DGGITQSPKYLFRKEGQNVTLSCEQNLNHDAMYWYRQDPGQGLRLIYYSQIVNDFQKGDIAEGYSVSREKKESFPLTVTSAQKNPTAFYLCASSLPGVNTGELFFGEGSRLTVL.

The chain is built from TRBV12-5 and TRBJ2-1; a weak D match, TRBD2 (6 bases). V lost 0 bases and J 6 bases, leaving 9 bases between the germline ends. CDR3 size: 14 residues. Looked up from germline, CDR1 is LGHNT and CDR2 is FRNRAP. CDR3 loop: CASGLVGLLNEQFF. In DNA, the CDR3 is TGTGCTAGTGGTTTGGTCGGACTACTCAATGAGCAGTTCTTC.

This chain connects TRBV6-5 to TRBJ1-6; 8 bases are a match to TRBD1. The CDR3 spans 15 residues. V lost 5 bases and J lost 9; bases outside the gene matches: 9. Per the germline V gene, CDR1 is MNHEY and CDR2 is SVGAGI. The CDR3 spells CASSTGQGGSSPLHF. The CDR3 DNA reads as TGTGCCAGCAGTACCGGACAGGGAGGATCTTCACCCCTCCACTTT.

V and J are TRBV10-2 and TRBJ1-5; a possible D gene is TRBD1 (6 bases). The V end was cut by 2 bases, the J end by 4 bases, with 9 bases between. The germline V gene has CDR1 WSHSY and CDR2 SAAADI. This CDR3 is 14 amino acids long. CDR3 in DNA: TGCGCCAGCAGTGAGGACAGGTCGAATCAGCCCCAGCATTTT. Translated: CASSEDRSNQPQHF.

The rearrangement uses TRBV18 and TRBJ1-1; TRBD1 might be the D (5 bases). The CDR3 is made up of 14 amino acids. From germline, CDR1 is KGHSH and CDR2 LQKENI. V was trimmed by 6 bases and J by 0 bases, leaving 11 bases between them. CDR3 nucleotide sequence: TGTGCCAGCTCTTCACAGGTCATGAACACTGAAGCTTTCTTT. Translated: CASSSQVMNTEAFF. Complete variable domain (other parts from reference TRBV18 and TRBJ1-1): NAGVMQNPRHLVRRRGQEARLRCSPMKGHSHVYWYRQLPEEGLKFMVYLQKENIIDESGMPKERFSAEFPKEGPSILRIQQVVRGDSAAYFCASSSQVMNTEAFFGQGTRLTVV.

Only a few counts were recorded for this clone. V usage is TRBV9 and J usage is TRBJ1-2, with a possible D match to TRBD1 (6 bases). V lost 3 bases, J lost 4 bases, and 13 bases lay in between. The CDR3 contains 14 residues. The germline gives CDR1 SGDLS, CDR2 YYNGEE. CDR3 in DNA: TGTGCCAGCAGCGACAGGGAGTGGAGCTATGGCTACACCTTC. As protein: CASSDREWSYGYTF.

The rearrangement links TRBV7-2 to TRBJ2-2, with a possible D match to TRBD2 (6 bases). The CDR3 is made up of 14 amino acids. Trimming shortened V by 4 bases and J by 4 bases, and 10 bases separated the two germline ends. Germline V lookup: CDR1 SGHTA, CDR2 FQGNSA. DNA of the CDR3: TGTGCCAGCAGCTGGGGACTTAGCACCGGGGAGCTGTTTTTT. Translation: CASSWGLSTGELFF.

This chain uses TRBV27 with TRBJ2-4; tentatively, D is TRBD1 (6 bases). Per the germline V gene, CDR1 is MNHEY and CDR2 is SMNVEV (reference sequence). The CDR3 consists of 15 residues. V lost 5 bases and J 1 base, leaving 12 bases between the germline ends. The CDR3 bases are TGTGCCAGCAGTAACAGGGATGGGGCCAAAAACATTCAGTACTTC. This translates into CASSNRDGAKNIQYF.

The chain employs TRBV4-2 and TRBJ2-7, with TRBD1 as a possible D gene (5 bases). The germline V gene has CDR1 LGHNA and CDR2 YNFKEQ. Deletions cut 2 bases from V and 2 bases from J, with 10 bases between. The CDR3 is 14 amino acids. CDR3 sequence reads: CASSQPDKPYEQYF. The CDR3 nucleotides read TGTGCCAGCAGCCAACCGGACAAGCCCTACGAGCAGTACTTC.